The sequence of this T cell receptor beta chain was determined in a study of cytomegalovirus exposure and HLA in healthy donors. General study results and limits: Among the most significant clusters, several appeared linked to common viral pathogens in a later analysis.

Donors in the study were healthy people who gave bone marrow. With 60 Vbeta and 13 Jbeta primers, the PCR was carried out. The table came from immunoSEQ multiplex PCR; TCRdb's copy has only in-frame clones and leaves some out. The repertoire holds about 180,000 clones, with more than 70% as singletons. This clone was seen just once. Its target is unknown. CDR3 length: 13 amino acids. The material sequenced was PBMCs. The TCR was taken from a girl under 18 in good health and CMV-seropositive. The rearrangement uses TRBV21-1 and TRBJ2-7; the table names TRBD1, a call not compared with the DNA. TRBV21-1 is a pseudogene locus. CDR3 in amino acids: CAIDRVNSYEQYF. In DNA form, the CDR3 reads TGTGCCATCGACAGGGTGAATTCCTACGAGCAGTACTTC.